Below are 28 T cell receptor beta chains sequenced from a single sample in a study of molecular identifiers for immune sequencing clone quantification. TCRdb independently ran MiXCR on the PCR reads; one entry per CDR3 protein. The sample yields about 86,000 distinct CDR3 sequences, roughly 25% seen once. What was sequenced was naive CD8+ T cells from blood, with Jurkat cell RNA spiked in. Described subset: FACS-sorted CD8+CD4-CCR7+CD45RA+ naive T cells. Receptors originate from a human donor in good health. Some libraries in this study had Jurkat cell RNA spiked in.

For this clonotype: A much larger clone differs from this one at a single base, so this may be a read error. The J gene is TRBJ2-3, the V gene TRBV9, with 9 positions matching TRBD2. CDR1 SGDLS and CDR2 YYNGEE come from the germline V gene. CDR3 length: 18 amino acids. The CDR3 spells CPSSVGYGASGGTDTQYF. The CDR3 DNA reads TGTCCCAGCAGCGTGGGGTATGGGGCTAGCGGGGGCACAGATACGCAGTATTTT.

Written as DNA, the CDR3 is TGTGCCAGTGGTCCATGGACAGGGAGCCACGAGCAGTACTTC. This encodes CASGPWTGSHEQYF. The chain recombines TRBV19 with TRBJ2-7; 8 nucleotides agree with TRBD1. The CDR3 is made up of 14 amino acids. Germline V gene lookup returns CDR1 LNHDA and CDR2 SQIVND (reference sequence). Trimming took 8 bases from V and 5 from J; bases not matched to a gene: 11.

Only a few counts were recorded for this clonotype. The CDR3 spells CASSALHKSPGNTIYF. The CDR3, as DNA: TGTGCCAGCAGCGCCCTACATAAATCGCCTGGAAACACCATATATTTT. V and J are TRBV9 and TRBJ1-3; D remains ambiguous. CDR3 size: 16 residues. The V and J ends lost 3 bases and 2 bases respectively, with 15 bases between them. The germline V gene encodes CDR1 SGDLS and CDR2 YYNGEE.

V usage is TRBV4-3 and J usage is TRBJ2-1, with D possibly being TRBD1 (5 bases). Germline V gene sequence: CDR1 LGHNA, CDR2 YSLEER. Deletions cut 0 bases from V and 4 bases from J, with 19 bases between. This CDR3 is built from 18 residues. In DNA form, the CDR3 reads TGCGCCAGCAGCCAAGATGCCGGCCCAGGGCACCTTTACAATGAGCAGTTCTTC. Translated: CASSQDAGPGHLYNEQFF.

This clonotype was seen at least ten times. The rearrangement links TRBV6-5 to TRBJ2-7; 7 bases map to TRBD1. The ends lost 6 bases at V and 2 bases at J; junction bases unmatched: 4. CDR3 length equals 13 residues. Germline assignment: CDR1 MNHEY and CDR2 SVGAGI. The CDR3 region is CASSIGTAYEQYF. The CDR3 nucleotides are TGTGCCAGCAGCATAGGGACAGCCTACGAGCAGTACTTC.

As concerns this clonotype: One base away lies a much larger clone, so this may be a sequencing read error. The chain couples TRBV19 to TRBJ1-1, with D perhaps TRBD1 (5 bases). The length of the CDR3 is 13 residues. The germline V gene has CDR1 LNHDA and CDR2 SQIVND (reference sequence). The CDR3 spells CASSIGGSTDAFF. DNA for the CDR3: TGTGCCAGTAGTATCGGGGGTTCCACTGATGCTTTCTTT.

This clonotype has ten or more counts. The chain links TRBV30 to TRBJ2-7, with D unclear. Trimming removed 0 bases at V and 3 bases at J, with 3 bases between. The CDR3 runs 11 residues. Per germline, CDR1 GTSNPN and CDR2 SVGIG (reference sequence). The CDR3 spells CAWSVDYEQYF. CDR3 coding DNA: TGTGCCTGGAGTGTGGACTACGAGCAGTACTTC.

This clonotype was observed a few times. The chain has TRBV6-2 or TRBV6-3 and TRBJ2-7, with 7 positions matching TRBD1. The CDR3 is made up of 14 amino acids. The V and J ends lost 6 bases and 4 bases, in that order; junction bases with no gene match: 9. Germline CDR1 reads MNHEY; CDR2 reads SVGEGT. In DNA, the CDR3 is TGTGCCAGCAGAGAACAGGGGACCCTTTACGAGCAGTACTTC. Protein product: CASREQGTLYEQYF.

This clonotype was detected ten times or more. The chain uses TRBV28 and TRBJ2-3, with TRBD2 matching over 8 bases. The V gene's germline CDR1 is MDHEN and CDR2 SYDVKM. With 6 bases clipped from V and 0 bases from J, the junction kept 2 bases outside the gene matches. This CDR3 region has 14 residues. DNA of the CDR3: TGTGCCAGCAGCACTAGCGGAAGCACAGATACGCAGTATTTT. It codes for CASSTSGSTDTQYF.

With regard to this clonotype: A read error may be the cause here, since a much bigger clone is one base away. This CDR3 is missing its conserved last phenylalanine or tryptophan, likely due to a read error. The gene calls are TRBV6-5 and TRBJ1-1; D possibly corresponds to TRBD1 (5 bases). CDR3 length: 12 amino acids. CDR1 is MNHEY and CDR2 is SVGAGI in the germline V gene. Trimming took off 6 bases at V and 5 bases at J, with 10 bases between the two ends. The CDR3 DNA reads TGTGCCAGCAGAGAGGGGATAACTGAAGCTTTCTCT. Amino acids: CASREGITEAFS.

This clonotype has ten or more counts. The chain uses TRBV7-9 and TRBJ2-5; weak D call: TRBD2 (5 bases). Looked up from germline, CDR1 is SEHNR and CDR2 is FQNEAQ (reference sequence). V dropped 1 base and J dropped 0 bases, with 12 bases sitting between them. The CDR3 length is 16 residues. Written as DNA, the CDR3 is TGTGCCAGCAGCTTAGTCCCAGCGGAGAACCAAGAGACCCAGTACTTC. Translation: CASSLVPAENQETQYF.

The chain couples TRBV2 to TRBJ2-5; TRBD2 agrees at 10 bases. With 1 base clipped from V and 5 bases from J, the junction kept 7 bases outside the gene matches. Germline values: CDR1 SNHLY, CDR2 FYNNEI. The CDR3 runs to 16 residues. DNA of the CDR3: TGTGCCAGCAGTGAAGTAGCGGGGGGTCCCTATGAGACCCAGTACTTC. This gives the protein CASSEVAGGPYETQYF.

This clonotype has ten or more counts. CDR3: CASSREDRDPEQYF. In nucleotides, the CDR3 is TGTGCCAGCAGCCGCGAGGACCGGGATCCAGAGCAGTACTTC. V usage is TRBV14 and J usage is TRBJ2-7, with D perhaps TRBD2 (5 bases). V lost 4 bases to trimming and J lost 7 bases, with 17 bases between them. Looked up from germline, CDR1 is SGHDN and CDR2 is FVKESK. The CDR3 is made up of 14 amino acids.

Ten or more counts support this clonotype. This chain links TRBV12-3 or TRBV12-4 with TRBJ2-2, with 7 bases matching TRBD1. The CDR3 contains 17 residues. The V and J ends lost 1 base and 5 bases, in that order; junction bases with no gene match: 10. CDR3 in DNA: TGTGCCAGCAGTTTAGAGACAGGGCAATTTACGACCGGGGAGCTGTTTTTT. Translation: CASSLETGQFTTGELFF.

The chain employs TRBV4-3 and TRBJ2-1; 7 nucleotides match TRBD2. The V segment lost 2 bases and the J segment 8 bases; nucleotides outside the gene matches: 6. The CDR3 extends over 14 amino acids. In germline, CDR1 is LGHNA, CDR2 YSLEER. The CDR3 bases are TGCGCCAGCAGCCAATTTCGGGGGGAGTATGAGCAGTTCTTC. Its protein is CASSQFRGEYEQFF.

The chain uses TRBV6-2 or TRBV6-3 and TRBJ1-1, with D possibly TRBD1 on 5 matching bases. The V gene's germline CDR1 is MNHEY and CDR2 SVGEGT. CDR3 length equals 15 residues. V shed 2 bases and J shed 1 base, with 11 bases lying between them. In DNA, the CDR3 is TGTGCCAGCAGTTACCGAGTCAGGGCGAACACTGAAGCTTTCTTT. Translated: CASSYRVRANTEAFF.

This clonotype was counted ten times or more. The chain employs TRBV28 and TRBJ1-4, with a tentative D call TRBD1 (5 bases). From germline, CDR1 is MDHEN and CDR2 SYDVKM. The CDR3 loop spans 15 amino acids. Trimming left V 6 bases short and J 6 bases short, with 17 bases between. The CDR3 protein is CASSFSAREYEKLFF. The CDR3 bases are TGTGCCAGCAGCTTCTCGGCCAGGGAGTATGAAAAACTGTTTTTT.

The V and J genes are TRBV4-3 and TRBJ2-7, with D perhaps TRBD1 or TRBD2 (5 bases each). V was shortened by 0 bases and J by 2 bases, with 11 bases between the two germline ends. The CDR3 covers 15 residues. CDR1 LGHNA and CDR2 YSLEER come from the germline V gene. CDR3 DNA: TGCGCCAGCAGCCAAGACCGGGACCTAGCCTACGAGCAGTACTTC. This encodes CASSQDRDLAYEQYF.

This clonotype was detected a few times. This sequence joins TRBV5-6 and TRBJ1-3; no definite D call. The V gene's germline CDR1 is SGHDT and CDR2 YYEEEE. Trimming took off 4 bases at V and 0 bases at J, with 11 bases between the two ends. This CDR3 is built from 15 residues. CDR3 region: CASSREGVSGNTIYF. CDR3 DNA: TGTGCCAGCAGCCGAGAGGGAGTCTCTGGAAACACCATATATTTT.

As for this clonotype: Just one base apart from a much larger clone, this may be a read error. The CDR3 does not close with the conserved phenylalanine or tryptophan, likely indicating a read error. The DNA for the CDR3 is TGTGCCAGCAGACTAGCGGGATCCCCCACAGATACGCAGTATCTT. Translation: CASRLAGSPTDTQYL. The chain has TRBV7-3 and TRBJ2-3, with TRBD2 matching 10 bases. With 6 bases clipped from V and 2 bases from J, the junction kept 5 bases outside the gene matches. The CDR3 is made up of 15 amino acids. Germline lookup yields CDR1 SGHTA and CDR2 FQGTGA.

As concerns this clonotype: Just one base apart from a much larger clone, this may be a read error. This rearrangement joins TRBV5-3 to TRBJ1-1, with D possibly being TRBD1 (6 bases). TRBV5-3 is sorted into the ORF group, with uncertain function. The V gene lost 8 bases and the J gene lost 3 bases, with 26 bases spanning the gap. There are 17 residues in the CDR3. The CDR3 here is CASRFDAIPKGDTEAFF. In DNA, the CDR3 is TGTGCCAGCAGGTTTGACGCCATCCCGAAGGGGGACACTGAAGCTTTCTTT.

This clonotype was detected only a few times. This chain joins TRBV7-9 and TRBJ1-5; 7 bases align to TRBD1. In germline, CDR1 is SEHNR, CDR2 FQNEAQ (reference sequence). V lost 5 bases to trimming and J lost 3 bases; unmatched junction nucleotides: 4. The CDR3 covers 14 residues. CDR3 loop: CASSRGQANQPQHF. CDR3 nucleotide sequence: TGTGCCAGCAGCCGAGGACAGGCCAATCAGCCCCAGCATTTT.

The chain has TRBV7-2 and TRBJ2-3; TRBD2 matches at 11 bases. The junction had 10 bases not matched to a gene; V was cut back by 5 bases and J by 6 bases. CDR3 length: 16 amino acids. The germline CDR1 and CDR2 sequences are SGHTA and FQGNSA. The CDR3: CASSHLAGGPGDTQYF. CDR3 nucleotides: TGTGCCAGCAGCCACTTAGCGGGGGGGCCAGGGGATACGCAGTATTTT. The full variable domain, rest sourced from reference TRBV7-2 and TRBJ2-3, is GAGVSQSPSNKVTEKGKDVELRCDPISGHTALYWYRQSLGQGLEFLIYFQGNSAPDKSGLPSDRFSAERTGGSVSTLTIQRTQQEDSAVYLCASSHLAGGPGDTQYFGPGTRLTVL.

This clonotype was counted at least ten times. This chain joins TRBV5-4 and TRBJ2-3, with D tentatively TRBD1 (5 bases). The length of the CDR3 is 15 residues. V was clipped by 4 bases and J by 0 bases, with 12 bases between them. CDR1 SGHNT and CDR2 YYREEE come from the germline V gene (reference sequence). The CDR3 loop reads CASSLGQHSTDTQYF. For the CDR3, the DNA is TGTGCCAGCAGCCTAGGACAACATAGCACAGATACGCAGTATTTT. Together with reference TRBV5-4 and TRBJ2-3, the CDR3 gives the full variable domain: ETGVTQSPTHLIKTRGQQVTLRCSSQSGHNTVSWYQQALGQGPQFIFQYYREEENGRGNFPPRFSGLQFPNYSSELNVNALELDDSALYLCASSLGQHSTDTQYFGPGTRLTVL.

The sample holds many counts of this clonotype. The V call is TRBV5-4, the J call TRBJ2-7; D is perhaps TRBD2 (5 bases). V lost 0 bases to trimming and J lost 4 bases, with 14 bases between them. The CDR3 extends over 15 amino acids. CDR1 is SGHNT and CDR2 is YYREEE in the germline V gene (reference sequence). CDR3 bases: TGTGCCAGCAGCTTGGAGGCGACTAATTCGTACGAGCAGTACTTC. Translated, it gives CASSLEATNSYEQYF.

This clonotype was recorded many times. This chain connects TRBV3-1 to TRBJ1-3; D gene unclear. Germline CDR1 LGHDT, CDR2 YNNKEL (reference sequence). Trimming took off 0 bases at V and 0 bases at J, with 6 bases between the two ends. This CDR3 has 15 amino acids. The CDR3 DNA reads TGTGCCAGCAGCCAAGACGTCTACTCTGGAAACACCATATATTTT. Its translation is CASSQDVYSGNTIYF.

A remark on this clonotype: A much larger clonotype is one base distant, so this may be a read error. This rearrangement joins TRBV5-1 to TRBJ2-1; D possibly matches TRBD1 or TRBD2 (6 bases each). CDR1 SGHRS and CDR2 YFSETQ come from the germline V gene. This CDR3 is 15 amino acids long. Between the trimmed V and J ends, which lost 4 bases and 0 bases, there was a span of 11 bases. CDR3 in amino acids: CASSPGGSSYNEQFF. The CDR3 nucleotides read TGCGCCAGCAGCCCCGGGGGCAGCTCCTACAATGAGCAGTTCTTC.

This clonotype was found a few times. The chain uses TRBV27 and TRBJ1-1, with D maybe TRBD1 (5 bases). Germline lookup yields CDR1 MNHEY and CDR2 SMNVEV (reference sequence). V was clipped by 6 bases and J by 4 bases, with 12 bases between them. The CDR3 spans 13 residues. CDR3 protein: CASSAGFGTEAFF. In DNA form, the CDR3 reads TGTGCCAGCAGCGCAGGGTTTGGCACTGAAGCTTTCTTT.